These T cell receptor beta chains were read from a single sample in a study of cytomegalovirus exposure and HLA in healthy donors. Clones were sequenced by immunoSEQ multiplex PCR, and TCRdb holds only the in-frame ones, with some missing. The sample lists hundreds of thousands of clones; over 80% were seen once. The sample consisted of PBMCs. These receptors were obtained from a boy aged 2 to 10 in good health and CMV-seronegative. Each CDR3 is given with its conserved first and last residue. A D gene is named only where the DNA matches it firmly. The size entry is marked missing in some rows and otherwise reads once, few, many or a size class.

J gene: TRBJ2-6
V gene: TRBV28
clone size: .
D gene: .
CDR3 protein: CASSSLRSSGANVLTF
CDR3 DNA: TGTGCCAGCAGTTCTCTTAGAAGCTCTGGGGCCAACGTCCTGACTTTC

J gene: TRBJ2-6
V gene: TRBV19
clone size: .
D gene: .
CDR3 protein: CASSIETGGANVLTF
CDR3 DNA: TGTGCCAGTAGTATCGAGACAGGAGGGGCCAACGTCCTGACTTTC

J gene: TRBJ2-3
V gene: TRBV5-1
clone size: .
D gene: .
CDR3 protein: CASSLRGTDTQYF
CDR3 DNA: TGCGCCAGCAGCTTGCGGGGTACAGATACGCAGTATTTT

J gene: TRBJ1-5
V gene: TRBV5-5
clone size: .
D gene: TRBD1
CDR3 protein: CASSSGQVDQPQHF
CDR3 DNA: TGTGCCAGCAGTAGTGGACAGGTTGATCAGCCCCAGCATTTT

J gene: TRBJ1-1
V gene: TRBV29-1
clone size: .
D gene: TRBD1
CDR3 protein: CSVLRQGANTEAFF
CDR3 DNA: TGCAGCGTTTTACGTCAGGGGGCGAACACTGAAGCTTTCTTT

J gene: TRBJ2-7
V gene: TRBV7-2
clone size: .
D gene: .
CDR3 protein: CASSPSWGPSYEQYF
CDR3 DNA: TGTGCCAGCAGCCCCTCGTGGGGGCCTTCCTACGAGCAGTACTTC

J gene: TRBJ2-1
V gene: TRBV5-6
clone size: .
D gene: TRBD2
CDR3 protein: CASSLLAGVNEQFF
CDR3 DNA: TGTGCCAGCAGCTTGCTAGCGGGAGTTAATGAGCAGTTCTTC

J gene: TRBJ2-6
V gene: TRBV6-5
clone size: .
D gene: TRBD1
CDR3 protein: CASLDRSSGANVLTF
CDR3 DNA: TGTGCCAGCCTGGACAGGAGCTCTGGGGCCAACGTCCTGACTTTC

J gene: TRBJ1-1
V gene: TRBV7-2
clone size: .
D gene: .
CDR3 protein: CASSFSENTEAFF
CDR3 DNA: TGTGCCAGCAGTTTTAGTGAGAACACTGAAGCTTTCTTT

J gene: TRBJ2-3
V gene: TRBV19
clone size: once
D gene: .
CDR3 protein: CASSIYDGGNTQYF
CDR3 DNA: TGTGCCAGTAGTATTTATGATGGGGGCAATACGCAGTATTTT

J gene: TRBJ2-7
V gene: TRBV10-3
clone size: .
D gene: .
CDR3 protein: CAISEGGDWRFEQYF
CDR3 DNA: TGTGCCATCAGTGAGGGAGGGGACTGGCGTTTCGAGCAGTACTTC

J gene: TRBJ1-2
V gene: TRBV2
clone size: .
D gene: TRBD1
CDR3 protein: CASSPGGEVVGYTF
CDR3 DNA: TGTGCCAGCAGTCCAGGGGGCGAGGTTGTTGGCTACACCTTC

J gene: TRBJ2-1
V gene: TRBV13
clone size: .
D gene: .
CDR3 protein: CASSLDRVRSNEQFF
CDR3 DNA: TGTGCCAGCAGCTTAGACAGGGTAAGGTCGAATGAGCAGTTCTTC

J gene: TRBJ2-3
V gene: TRBV19
clone size: .
D gene: .
CDR3 protein: CASSIRDRRRADTQYF
CDR3 DNA: TGTGCCAGTAGTATCAGGGACCGTCGGAGGGCAGATACGCAGTATTTT

J gene: TRBJ1-2
V gene: TRBV7-2
clone size: .
D gene: TRBD1
CDR3 protein: CASSPTPTGNYGYTF
CDR3 DNA: TGTGCCAGCAGCCCTACCCCGACAGGGAATTATGGCTACACCTTC

J gene: TRBJ2-3
V gene: TRBV30
clone size: .
D gene: .
CDR3 protein: CAWTAGTRPGTQYF
CDR3 DNA: TGTGCCTGGACCGCGGGGACTCGCCCCGGTACGCAGTATTTT

J gene: TRBJ1-2
V gene: TRBV4-1
clone size: .
D gene: .
CDR3 protein: CASSQVTGVLRF
CDR3 DNA: TGCGCCAGCAGCCAGGTTACAGGTGTTCTCCGCTTC

J gene: TRBJ2-1
V gene: TRBV30
clone size: .
D gene: .
CDR3 protein: CAYNSGVSNEQFF
CDR3 DNA: TGTGCCTACAACTCGGGAGTTTCAAATGAGCAGTTCTTC

J gene: TRBJ2-1
V gene: TRBV5-4
clone size: .
D gene: .
CDR3 protein: CASSSIWSNNEQFF
CDR3 DNA: TGTGCCAGCAGCTCCATTTGGAGCAACAATGAGCAGTTCTTC

J gene: TRBJ2-1
V gene: TRBV9
clone size: once
D gene: .
CDR3 protein: CASSVESGKNEQFF
CDR3 DNA: TGTGCCAGCAGCGTAGAGTCAGGGAAAAATGAGCAGTTCTTC

J gene: TRBJ1-6
V gene: TRBV6-1
clone size: .
D gene: .
CDR3 protein: CASSEREASPLHF
CDR3 DNA: TGTGCCAGCAGTGAAAGGGAGGCGTCACCCCTCCACTTT

J gene: TRBJ2-2
V gene: TRBV6-1
clone size: .
D gene: TRBD2
CDR3 protein: CASSDLAGGGIGELFF
CDR3 DNA: TGTGCCAGCAGTGATTTGGCTGGGGGGGGTATCGGGGAGCTGTTTTTT

J gene: TRBJ2-1
V gene: TRBV27
clone size: .
D gene: TRBD1
CDR3 protein: CASSLYRRGQYNEQFF
CDR3 DNA: TGTGCCAGCAGTCTCTACCGCAGGGGGCAGTACAATGAGCAGTTCTTC

J gene: TRBJ2-7
V gene: TRBV23-1
clone size: .
D gene: TRBD1
CDR3 protein: CASSQSDRDEQYF
CDR3 DNA: TGCGCCAGCAGTCAATCGGACAGGGACGAGCAGTACTTC

J gene: TRBJ2-2
V gene: TRBV5-5
clone size: .
D gene: .
CDR3 protein: CASSFLLAYGELFF
CDR3 DNA: TGTGCCAGCAGCTTTTTACTAGCTTACGGGGAGCTGTTTTTT

J gene: TRBJ1-3
V gene: TRBV6-5
clone size: .
D gene: TRBD1
CDR3 protein: CASSKDRGYTIYF
CDR3 DNA: TGTGCCAGCAGTAAGGACAGGGGTTACACCATATATTTT

J gene: TRBJ2-1
V gene: TRBV2
clone size: .
D gene: TRBD2
CDR3 protein: CASTTTSGRNEQFF
CDR3 DNA: TGTGCCAGCACTACAACTAGCGGGAGGAATGAGCAGTTCTTC

J gene: TRBJ1-1
V gene: TRBV29-1
clone size: .
D gene: .
CDR3 protein: CSVLTGGTEAFF
CDR3 DNA: TGCAGCGTCTTAACTGGGGGGACTGAAGCTTTCTTT

J gene: TRBJ2-5
V gene: TRBV5-4
clone size: .
D gene: TRBD2
CDR3 protein: CASSLETSGYQETQYF
CDR3 DNA: TGTGCCAGCAGCTTGGAGACTAGCGGGTATCAAGAGACCCAGTACTTC

J gene: TRBJ2-7
V gene: TRBV12-5
clone size: .
D gene: TRBD1
CDR3 protein: CASGSGTGVTYEQYF
CDR3 DNA: TGTGCTAGTGGGTCCGGGACAGGGGTGACCTACGAGCAGTACTTC

J gene: TRBJ2-5
V gene: TRBV7-2
clone size: .
D gene: .
CDR3 protein: CASSFLGGETQYF
CDR3 DNA: TGTGCCAGCAGCTTCTTGGGGGGAGAGACCCAGTACTTC

J gene: TRBJ2-2
V gene: TRBV19
clone size: .
D gene: .
CDR3 protein: CASSIGGSGELFF
CDR3 DNA: TGTGCCAGTAGTATAGGAGGATCCGGGGAGCTGTTTTTT

J gene: TRBJ2-6
V gene: TRBV4-1
clone size: .
D gene: .
CDR3 protein: CASSQEWGLGPGANVLTF
CDR3 DNA: TGCGCCAGCAGCCAAGAATGGGGACTGGGGCCCGGGGCCAACGTCCTGACTTTC

J gene: TRBJ1-4
V gene: TRBV11-2
clone size: .
D gene: .
CDR3 protein: CASSFGNEKLFF
CDR3 DNA: TGTGCCAGCAGCTTTGGCAATGAAAAACTGTTTTTT

J gene: TRBJ1-2
V gene: TRBV9
clone size: .
D gene: .
CDR3 protein: CASSPQTRRGYTF
CDR3 DNA: TGTGCCAGCAGCCCACAGACCAGGAGGGGCTACACCTTC

J gene: TRBJ2-3
V gene: TRBV9
clone size: .
D gene: .
CDR3 protein: CASSVGVDLDTDTQYF
CDR3 DNA: TGTGCCAGCAGCGTAGGGGTAGACTTGGACACAGATACGCAGTATTTT

J gene: TRBJ1-1
V gene: TRBV6-1
clone size: .
D gene: TRBD1
CDR3 protein: CASNDRVATEAFF
CDR3 DNA: TGTGCCAGCAATGACAGGGTAGCCACTGAAGCTTTCTTT

J gene: TRBJ1-2
V gene: TRBV5-6
clone size: .
D gene: .
CDR3 protein: CASSSQMNYGYTF
CDR3 DNA: TGTGCCAGCAGCTCCCAGATGAACTATGGCTACACCTTC

J gene: TRBJ2-1
V gene: TRBV6-5
clone size: once
D gene: TRBD2
CDR3 protein: CASSYPPSSGFKKQFF
CDR3 DNA: TGTGCCAGCAGTTACCCCCCCTCTAGCGGCTTTAAGAAGCAGTTCTTC

J gene: TRBJ2-7
V gene: TRBV7-9
clone size: .
D gene: .
CDR3 protein: CASSLVVDEQYF
CDR3 DNA: TGTGCCAGCAGCTTAGTCGTCGACGAGCAGTACTTC

J gene: TRBJ2-7
V gene: TRBV5-6
clone size: .
D gene: .
CDR3 protein: CASSWGRYEQYF
CDR3 DNA: TGTGCCAGCAGCTGGGGGCGATACGAGCAGTACTTC

J gene: TRBJ2-1
V gene: TRBV30
clone size: once
D gene: .
CDR3 protein: CASIGVARGYNEQFF
CDR3 DNA: TGTGCCTCAATCGGGGTGGCTCGGGGATACAATGAGCAGTTCTTC

J gene: TRBJ2-6
V gene: TRBV19
clone size: .
D gene: .
CDR3 protein: CASSTEHRARFSSGANVLTF
CDR3 DNA: TGTGCCAGTAGTACCGAACACAGGGCCCGTTTCTCCTCTGGGGCCAACGTCCTGACTTTC

J gene: TRBJ2-6
V gene: TRBV7-6
clone size: .
D gene: TRBD1
CDR3 protein: CASSFYRGLSSGANVLTF
CDR3 DNA: TGTGCCAGCAGCTTCTACAGGGGGCTATCCTCTGGGGCCAACGTCCTGACTTTC

J gene: TRBJ2-1
V gene: TRBV5-6
clone size: .
D gene: .
CDR3 protein: CASSLSLNSGEQFF
CDR3 DNA: TGTGCCAGCAGCTTAAGTCTAAATTCTGGTGAGCAGTTCTTC

J gene: TRBJ2-3
V gene: TRBV30
clone size: .
D gene: TRBD1
CDR3 protein: CAWSRDRISSTDTQYF
CDR3 DNA: TGTGCCTGGAGTAGGGACAGAATTTCTAGCACAGATACGCAGTATTTT

J gene: TRBJ2-1
V gene: TRBV4-1
clone size: .
D gene: .
CDR3 protein: CASSQGNGGLYNEQFF
CDR3 DNA: TGCGCCAGCAGCCAAGGAAACGGGGGGCTGTACAATGAGCAGTTCTTC

J gene: TRBJ2-2
V gene: TRBV9
clone size: once
D gene: .
CDR3 protein: CASSSLRGTGELFF
CDR3 DNA: TGTGCCAGCAGCTCTTTACGGGGCACCGGGGAGCTGTTTTTT

J gene: TRBJ2-7
V gene: TRBV6-1
clone size: .
D gene: .
CDR3 protein: CASSDPTRPGANEQYF
CDR3 DNA: TGTGCCAGCAGTGACCCGACTAGGCCTGGGGCCAACGAGCAGTACTTC

J gene: TRBJ2-7
V gene: TRBV6-1
clone size: .
D gene: .
CDR3 protein: CASSELEQYF
CDR3 DNA: TGTGCCAGCAGTGAGCTAGAGCAGTACTTC

J gene: TRBJ2-7
V gene: TRBV9
clone size: .
D gene: TRBD1
CDR3 protein: CASSPPDRGREQYF
CDR3 DNA: TGTGCCAGCAGCCCCCCGGACAGGGGACGCGAGCAGTACTTC

J gene: TRBJ1-5
V gene: TRBV5-5
clone size: .
D gene: TRBD1
CDR3 protein: CASSLEAGGRNQPQHF
CDR3 DNA: TGTGCCAGCAGCTTGGAAGCAGGGGGAAGGAATCAGCCCCAGCATTTT

J gene: TRBJ2-3
V gene: TRBV4-1
clone size: once
D gene: .
CDR3 protein: CASSQDLSGGVDTQYF
CDR3 DNA: TGCGCCAGCAGCCAAGATCTGAGCGGAGGTGTAGATACGCAGTATTTT

J gene: TRBJ1-3
V gene: TRBV7-9
clone size: .
D gene: .
CDR3 protein: CASSPPLSTGNTIYF
CDR3 DNA: TGTGCCAGCAGCCCGCCCCTTTCTACTGGAAACACCATATATTTT

J gene: TRBJ2-5
V gene: TRBV29-1
clone size: .
D gene: TRBD1
CDR3 protein: CSVEVTGSETQYF
CDR3 DNA: TGCAGCGTTGAAGTGACAGGGTCGGAGACCCAGTACTTC